The TCR beta chain under discussion was sequenced for a study of blood T cell repertoires in COVID-19. In the study overall: T cells, B-cell-depleted T cells, or PBMCs supplied cDNA or gDNA.

This CDR3 is 14 amino acids long. With 7 bases removed from V and 8 bases from J, the gap between germline ends came to 17 bases. The germline gives CDR1 MDHEN, CDR2 SYDVKM. In the authors' methods: Estimation of nucleated cell counts relied on the amplification of reference gene primers. Sequencing was performed with immunoSEQ multiplex PCR; in TCRdb, only in-frame clones are kept and a portion is missing. V and J calls and clone size are copied from that table; D and trimming were computed from the DNA. The sample comprises fewer than 90,000 clones, 75% to 80% of which are singletons, and more than 6% rests with the top ten.

The receptor was isolated from a man aged 70-80 years with COVID-19, enrolled during active disease. The chain joins TRBV28 to TRBJ1-4, with a weak D call TRBD1 (6 bases). The sequencing input was peripheral blood. CDR3 DNA sequence: TGTGCCAGCAATGCCTTCCAGGGGAAGGAAAAACTGTTTTTT. This encodes CASNAFQGKEKLFF. Combining the CDR3 with reference TRBV28 and TRBJ1-4 gives the whole variable domain DVKVTQSSRYLVKRTGEKVFLECVQDMDHENMFWYRQDPGLGLRLIYFSYDVKMKEKGDIPEGYSVSREKKERFSLILESASTNQTSMYLCASNAFQGKEKLFFGSGTQLSVL.